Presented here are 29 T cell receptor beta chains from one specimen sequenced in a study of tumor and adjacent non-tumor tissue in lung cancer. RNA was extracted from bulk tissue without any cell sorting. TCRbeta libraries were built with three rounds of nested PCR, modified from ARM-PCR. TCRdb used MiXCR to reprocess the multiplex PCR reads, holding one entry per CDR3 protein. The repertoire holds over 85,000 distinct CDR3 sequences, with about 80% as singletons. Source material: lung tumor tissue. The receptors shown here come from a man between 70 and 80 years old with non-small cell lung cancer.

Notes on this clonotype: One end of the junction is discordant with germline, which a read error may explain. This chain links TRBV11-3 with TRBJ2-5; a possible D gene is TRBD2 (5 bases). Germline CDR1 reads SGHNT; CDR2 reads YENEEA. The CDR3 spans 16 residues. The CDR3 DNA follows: TGTGCCTGCAGCTTAGGTGTGGGGAGACTCGCGGAGACCCAGTACTTT. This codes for CACSLGVGRLAETQYF.

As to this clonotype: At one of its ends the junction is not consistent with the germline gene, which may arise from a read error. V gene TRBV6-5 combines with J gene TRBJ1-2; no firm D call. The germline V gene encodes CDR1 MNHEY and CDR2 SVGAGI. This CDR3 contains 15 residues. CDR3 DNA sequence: TGTGCCAGCATCTACTCGGGCCAGGTGGTCTATTGCTACACCTTC. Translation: CASIYSGQVVYCYTF.

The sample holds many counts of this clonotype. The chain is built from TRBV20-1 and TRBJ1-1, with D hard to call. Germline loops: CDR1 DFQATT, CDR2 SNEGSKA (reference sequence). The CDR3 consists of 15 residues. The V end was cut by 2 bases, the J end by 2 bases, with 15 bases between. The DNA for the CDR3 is TGCAGTGCTAGATTTCCCCGGACGGTCAACACTGAAGCTTTCTTT. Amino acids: CSARFPRTVNTEAFF.

CDR3 amino acids: CASSLRTVYQPQHF. CDR3 DNA sequence: TGTGCCAGCAGTTTACGTACCGTGTATCAGCCCCAGCATTTT. The chain links TRBV12-3 or TRBV12-4 to TRBJ1-5, with no clear D. This CDR3 is built from 14 residues. V was cut by 2 bases and J by 5 bases, with 10 bases left in between.

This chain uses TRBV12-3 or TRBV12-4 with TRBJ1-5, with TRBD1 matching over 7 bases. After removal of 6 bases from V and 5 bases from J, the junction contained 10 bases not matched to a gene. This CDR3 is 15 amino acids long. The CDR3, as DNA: TGTGCCAGCAGCCCAATAGGGGGCAACCATCAGCCCCAGCATTTT. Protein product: CASSPIGGNHQPQHF.

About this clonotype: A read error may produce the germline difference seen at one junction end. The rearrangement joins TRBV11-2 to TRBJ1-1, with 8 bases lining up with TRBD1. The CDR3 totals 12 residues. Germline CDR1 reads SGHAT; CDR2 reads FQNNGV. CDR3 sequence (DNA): TGTGCCAGCAGCAGGGACAGGCGGGACGCTTCCTTT. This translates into CASSRDRRDASF.

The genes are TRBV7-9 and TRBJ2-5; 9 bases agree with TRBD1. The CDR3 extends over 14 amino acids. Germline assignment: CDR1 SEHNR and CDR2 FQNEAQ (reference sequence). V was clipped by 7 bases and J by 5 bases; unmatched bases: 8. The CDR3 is CASNPGTGWETQYF. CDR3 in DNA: TGTGCCAGCAACCCCGGGACAGGGTGGGAGACCCAGTACTTC.

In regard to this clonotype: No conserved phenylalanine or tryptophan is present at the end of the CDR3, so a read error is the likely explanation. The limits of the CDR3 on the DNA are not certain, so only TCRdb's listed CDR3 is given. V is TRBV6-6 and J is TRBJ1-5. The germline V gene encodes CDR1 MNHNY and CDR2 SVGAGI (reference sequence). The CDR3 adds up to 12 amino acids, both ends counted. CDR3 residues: CTSSYGNQPQQL.

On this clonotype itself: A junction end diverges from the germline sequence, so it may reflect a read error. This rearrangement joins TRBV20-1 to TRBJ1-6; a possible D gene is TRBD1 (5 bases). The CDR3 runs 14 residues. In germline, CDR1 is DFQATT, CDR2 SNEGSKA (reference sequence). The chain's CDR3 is CSATLGQEDSHLHF. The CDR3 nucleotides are TGTAGTGCTACGTTGGGGCAGGAGGATTCACACCTCCACTTT.

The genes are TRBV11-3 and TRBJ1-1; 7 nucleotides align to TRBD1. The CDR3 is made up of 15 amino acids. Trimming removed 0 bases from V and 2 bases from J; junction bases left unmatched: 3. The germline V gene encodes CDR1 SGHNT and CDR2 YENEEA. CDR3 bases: TGTGCCAGCAGCTTAGAGGGACAGAACAACACTGAAGCTTTCTTT. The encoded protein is CASSLEGQNNTEAFF.

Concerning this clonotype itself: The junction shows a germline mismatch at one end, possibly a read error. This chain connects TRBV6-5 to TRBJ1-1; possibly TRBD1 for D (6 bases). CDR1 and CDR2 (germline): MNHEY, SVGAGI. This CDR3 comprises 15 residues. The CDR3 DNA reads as TGTGCCAGCAGGACCGGGACAAGGTCGGTCACTGAATCTTTCTTT. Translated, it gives CASRTGTRSVTESFF.

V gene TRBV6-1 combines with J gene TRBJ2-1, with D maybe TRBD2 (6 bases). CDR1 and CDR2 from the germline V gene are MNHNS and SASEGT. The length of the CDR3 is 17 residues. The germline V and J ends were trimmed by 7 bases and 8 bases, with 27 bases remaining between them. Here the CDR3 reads CASTSIGSQGLVDEQFF. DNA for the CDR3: TGTGCCAGCACCAGTATCGGGTCGCAGGGACTGGTCGATGAGCAGTTCTTC.

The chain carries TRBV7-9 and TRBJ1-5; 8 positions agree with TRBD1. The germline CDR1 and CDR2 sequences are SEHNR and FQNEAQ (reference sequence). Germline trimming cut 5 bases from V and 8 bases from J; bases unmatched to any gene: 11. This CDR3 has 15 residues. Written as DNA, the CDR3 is TGTGCCAGCAGCGGAGGGACAGGAGATAATAAGCCCCAGCATTTT. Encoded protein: CASSGGTGDNKPQHF.

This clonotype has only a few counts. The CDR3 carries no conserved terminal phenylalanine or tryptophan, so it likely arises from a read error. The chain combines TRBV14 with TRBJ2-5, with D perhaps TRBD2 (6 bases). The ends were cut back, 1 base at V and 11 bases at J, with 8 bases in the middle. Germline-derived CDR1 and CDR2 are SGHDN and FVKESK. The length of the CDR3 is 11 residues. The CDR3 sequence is CASSQVGTQYL. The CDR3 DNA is TGTGCCAGCAGCCAAGTGGGGACTCAGTACCTC.

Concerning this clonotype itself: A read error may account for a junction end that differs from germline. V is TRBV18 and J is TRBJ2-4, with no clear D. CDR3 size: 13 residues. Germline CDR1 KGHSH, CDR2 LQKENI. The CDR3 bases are TGTGCCAGCTTACCGGTGATAGAAAACATTCACTACTTC. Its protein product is CASLPVIENIHYF.

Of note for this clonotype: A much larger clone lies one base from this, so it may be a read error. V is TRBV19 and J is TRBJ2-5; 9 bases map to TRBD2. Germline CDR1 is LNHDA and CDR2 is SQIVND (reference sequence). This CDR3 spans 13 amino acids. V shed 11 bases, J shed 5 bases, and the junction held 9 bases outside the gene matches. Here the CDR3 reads CACRLAGSETQYF. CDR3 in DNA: TGTGCCTGTCGGCTAGCGGGGTCGGAGACCCAGTACTTC.

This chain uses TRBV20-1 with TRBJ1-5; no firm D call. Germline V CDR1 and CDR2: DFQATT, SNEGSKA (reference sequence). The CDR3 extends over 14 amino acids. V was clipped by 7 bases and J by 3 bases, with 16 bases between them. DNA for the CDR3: TGCAGTGATCGAATGCCCGGGGACAATCAGCCCCAGCATTTT. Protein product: CSDRMPGDNQPQHF.

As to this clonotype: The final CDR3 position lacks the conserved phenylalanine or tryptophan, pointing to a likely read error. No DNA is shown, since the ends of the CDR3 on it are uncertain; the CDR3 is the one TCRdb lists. The CDR3 reads CASSLVSGTQQSS. This chain uses TRBV12-3 or TRBV12-4 with TRBJ2-1; the table's D gene call, TRBD1, was not cross checked with the DNA. Including both end residues, the CDR3 is 13 amino acids long.

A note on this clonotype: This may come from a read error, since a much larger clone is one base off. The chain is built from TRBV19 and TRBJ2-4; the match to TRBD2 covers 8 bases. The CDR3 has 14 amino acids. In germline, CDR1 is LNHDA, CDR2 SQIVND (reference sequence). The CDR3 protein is CANSTGTRKNIQYF. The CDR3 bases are TGTGCCAATAGTACCGGGACTAGAAAAAACATTCAGTACTTC. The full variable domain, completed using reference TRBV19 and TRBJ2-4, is DGGITQSPKYLFRKEGQNVTLSCEQNLNHDAMYWYRQDPGQGLRLIYYSQIVNDFQKGDIAEGYSVSREKKESFPLTVTSAQKNPTAFYLCANSTGTRKNIQYFGAGTRLSVL.

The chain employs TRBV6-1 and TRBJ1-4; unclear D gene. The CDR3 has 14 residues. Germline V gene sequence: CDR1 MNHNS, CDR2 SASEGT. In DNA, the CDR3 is TGTGTCAGTACCGACATGGCAACTAATGAAAAACTGTTTTTT. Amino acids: CVSTDMATNEKLFF.

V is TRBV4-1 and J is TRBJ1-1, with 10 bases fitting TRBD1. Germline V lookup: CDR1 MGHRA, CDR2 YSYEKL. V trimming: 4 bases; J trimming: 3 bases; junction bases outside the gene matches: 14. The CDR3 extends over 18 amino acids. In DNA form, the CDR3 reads TGCGCCAGCAGCCGAGATGGTGTCGACAGGGGGCAATACACTGAAGCTTTCTTT. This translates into CASSRDGVDRGQYTEAFF.

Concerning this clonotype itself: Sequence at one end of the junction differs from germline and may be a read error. Written as DNA, the CDR3 is TGTGCCAGCCGGGGGGGTGGCTATGACTACACCTTC. This translates into CASRGGGYDYTF. This chain uses TRBV6-5 with TRBJ1-2; tentatively, D is TRBD1 (5 bases). This CDR3 has 12 amino acids. The V gene's germline CDR1 is MNHEY and CDR2 SVGAGI.

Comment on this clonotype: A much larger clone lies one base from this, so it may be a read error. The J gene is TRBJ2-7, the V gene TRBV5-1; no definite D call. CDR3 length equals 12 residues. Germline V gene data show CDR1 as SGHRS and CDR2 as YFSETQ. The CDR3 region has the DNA TGCGCCATCAGCCTCGGTTTCTACGAGCAGTACTTC. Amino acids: CAISLGFYEQYF. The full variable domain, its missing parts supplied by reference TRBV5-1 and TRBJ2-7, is KAGVTQTPRYLIKTRGQQVTLSCSPISGHRSVSWYQQTPGQGLQFLFEYFSETQRNKGNFPGRFSGRQFSNSRSEMNVSTLELGDSALYLCAISLGFYEQYFGPGTRLTVT.

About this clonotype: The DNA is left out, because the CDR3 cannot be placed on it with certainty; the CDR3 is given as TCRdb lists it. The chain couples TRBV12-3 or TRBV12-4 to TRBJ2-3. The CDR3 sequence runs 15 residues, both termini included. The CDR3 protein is CASSFAMGITDMRYF.

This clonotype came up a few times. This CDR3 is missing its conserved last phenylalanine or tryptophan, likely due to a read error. CDR3 sequence reads: CSLGTGTYNEQFS. CDR3 DNA: TGCAGTCTGGGAACGGGCACCTACAATGAGCAGTTCTCT. The V gene is TRBV20-1, the J gene TRBJ2-1; D uncertain. Germline CDR1 reads DFQATT; CDR2 reads SNEGSKA (reference sequence). The length of the CDR3 is 13 residues. Trimming removed 8 bases at V and 2 bases at J, with 13 bases between.

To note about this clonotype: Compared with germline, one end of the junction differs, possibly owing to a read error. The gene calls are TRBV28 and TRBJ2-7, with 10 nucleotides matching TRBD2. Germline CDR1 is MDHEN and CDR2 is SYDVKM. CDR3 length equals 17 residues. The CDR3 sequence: CACSLFNPSGSSYEQYF. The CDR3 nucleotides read TGTGCCTGCAGTTTATTCAACCCTAGCGGGAGTAGCTACGAGCAGTACTTC. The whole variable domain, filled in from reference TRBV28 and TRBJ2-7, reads DVKVTQSSRYLVKRTGEKVFLECVQDMDHENMFWYRQDPGLGLRLIYFSYDVKMKEKGDIPEGYSVSREKKERFSLILESASTNQTSMYLCACSLFNPSGSSYEQYFGPGTRLTVT.

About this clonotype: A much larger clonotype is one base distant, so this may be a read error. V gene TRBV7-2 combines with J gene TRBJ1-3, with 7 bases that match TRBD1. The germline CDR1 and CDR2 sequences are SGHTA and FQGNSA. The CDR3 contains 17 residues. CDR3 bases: TGTGCCAACAGCCCCACAGGGGTCTTACCGACTGGAAACACCATATATTTT. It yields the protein CANSPTGVLPTGNTIYF.

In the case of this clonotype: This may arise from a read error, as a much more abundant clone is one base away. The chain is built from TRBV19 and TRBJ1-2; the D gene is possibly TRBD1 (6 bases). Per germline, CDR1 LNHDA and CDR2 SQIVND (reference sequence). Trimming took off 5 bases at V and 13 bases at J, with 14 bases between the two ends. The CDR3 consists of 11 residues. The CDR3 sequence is CASSWRQDCTF. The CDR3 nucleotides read TGTGCCAGTAGTTGGCGACAGGACTGCACCTTC.

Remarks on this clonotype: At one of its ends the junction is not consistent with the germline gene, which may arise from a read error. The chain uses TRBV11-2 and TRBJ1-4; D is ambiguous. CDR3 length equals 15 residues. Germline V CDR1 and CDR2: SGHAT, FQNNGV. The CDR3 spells CAGSRNGRSNEKLFF. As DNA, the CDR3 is TGTGCCGGCAGCAGAAATGGGAGAAGTAATGAAAAACTGTTTTTT.